This T cell receptor (beta chain) was captured by sequencing in a study of blood T cell repertoires in COVID-19. As for the study in general: Sample material is recorded as cDNA or gDNA derived from T cells, B-cell-depleted T cells, or PBMCs.

Per the germline V gene, CDR1 is MGHRA and CDR2 is YSYEKL. V was pared by 2 bases and J by 3 bases, with 8 bases between. The CDR3 has 13 amino acids. In the authors' workflow: Nucleated cell number was recorded as an estimate derived from reference gene primer amplification. TCRdb's table, derived via immunoSEQ multiplex PCR, lists solely in-frame clones and lacks some. V and J calls and clone size follow that table, whereas D and trimming were derived from the DNA. The data hold roughly 300,000 clones, with more than 75% observed a single time. Sequencing was performed on PBMCs or T cells enriched from blood (not recorded which). This TCR derives from a woman in her twenties or thirties who had recovered from COVID-19. V and J are TRBV4-1 and TRBJ2-7; D unclear. The CDR3 here is CASSQTNSYEQYF. The CDR3 DNA follows: TGCGCCAGCAGCCAAACAAACAGCTACGAGCAGTACTTC.